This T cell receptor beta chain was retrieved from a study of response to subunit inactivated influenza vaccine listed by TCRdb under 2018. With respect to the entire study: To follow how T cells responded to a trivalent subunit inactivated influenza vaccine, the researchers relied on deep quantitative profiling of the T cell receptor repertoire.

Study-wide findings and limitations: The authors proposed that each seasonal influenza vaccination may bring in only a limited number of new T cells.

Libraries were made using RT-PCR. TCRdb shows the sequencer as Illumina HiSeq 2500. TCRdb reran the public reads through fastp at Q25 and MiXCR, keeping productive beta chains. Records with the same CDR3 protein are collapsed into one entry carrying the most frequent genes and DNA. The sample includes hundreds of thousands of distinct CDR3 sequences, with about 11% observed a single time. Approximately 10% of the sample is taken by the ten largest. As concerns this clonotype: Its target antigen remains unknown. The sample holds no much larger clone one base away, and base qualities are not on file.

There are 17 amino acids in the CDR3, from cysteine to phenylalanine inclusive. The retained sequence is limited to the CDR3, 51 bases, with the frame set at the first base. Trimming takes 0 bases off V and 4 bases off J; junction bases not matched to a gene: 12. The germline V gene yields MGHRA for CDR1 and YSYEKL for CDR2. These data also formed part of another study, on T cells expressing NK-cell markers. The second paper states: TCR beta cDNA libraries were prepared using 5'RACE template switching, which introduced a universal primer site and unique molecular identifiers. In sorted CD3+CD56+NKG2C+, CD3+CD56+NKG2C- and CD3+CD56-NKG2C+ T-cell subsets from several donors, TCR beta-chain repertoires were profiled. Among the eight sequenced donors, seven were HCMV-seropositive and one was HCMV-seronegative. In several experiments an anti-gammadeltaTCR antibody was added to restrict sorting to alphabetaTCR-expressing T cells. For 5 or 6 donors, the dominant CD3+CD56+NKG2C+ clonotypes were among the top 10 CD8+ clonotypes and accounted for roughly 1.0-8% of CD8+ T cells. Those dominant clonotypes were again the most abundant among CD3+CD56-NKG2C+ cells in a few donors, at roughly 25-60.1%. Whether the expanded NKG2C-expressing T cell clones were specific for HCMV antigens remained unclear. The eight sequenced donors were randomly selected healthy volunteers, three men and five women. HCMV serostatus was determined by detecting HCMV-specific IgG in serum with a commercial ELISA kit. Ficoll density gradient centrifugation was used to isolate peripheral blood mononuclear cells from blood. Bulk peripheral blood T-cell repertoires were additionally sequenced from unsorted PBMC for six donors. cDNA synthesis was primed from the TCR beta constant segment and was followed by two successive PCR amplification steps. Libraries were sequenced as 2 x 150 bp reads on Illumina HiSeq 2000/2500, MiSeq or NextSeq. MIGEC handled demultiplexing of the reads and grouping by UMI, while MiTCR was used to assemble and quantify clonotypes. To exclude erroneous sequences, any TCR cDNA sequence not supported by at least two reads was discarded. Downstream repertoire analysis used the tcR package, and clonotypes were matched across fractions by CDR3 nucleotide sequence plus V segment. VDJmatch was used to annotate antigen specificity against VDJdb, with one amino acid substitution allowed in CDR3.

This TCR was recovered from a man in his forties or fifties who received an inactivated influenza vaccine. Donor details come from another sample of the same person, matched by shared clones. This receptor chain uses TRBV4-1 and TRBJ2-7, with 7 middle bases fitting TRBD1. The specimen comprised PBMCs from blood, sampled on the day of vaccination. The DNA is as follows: TGCGCCAGCAGCCAAGATTTCAGGACAGGAAGAATTTACGAGCAGTACTTC. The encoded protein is CASSQDFRTGRIYEQYF.